Listed below are T cell receptor beta chains from one sample, sequenced in a study of blood T cell repertoires in COVID-19. TCRdb's table, derived via immunoSEQ multiplex PCR, lists solely in-frame clones and lacks some. Of around 240,000 clones in the sample, approximately 90% were seen once. The specimen was PBMCs or T cells enriched from blood (not recorded which). These TCRs come from a man between 45 and 60 years old who had been exposed to COVID-19. CDR3s include the opening cysteine and the closing phenylalanine or tryptophan. D genes are given only for firm matches. Clone size appears in some rows only: once, few, many, or a class for an expanded clone.

v_call,j_call,d_call,clone_size,cdr3_nt,cdr3_aa
TRBV27,TRBJ1-5,-,-,TGTGCCAGCAGTTTGGTCCCCTATAGCAATCAGCCCCAGCATTTT,CASSLVPYSNQPQHF
TRBV29-1,TRBJ1-2,TRBD1,-,TGCAGCGGGAGGGTCCTCGACAGGGGAGACGGGAGTTATGGCTACACCTTC,CSGRVLDRGDGSYGYTF
TRBV7-3,TRBJ2-2,TRBD2,-,TGTGCCAGCAGGACTAGCGGGGGGTACACCGGGGAGCTGTTTTTT,CASRTSGGYTGELFF
TRBV18,TRBJ2-3,-,-,TGTGCCAGCTCACCAAGGCAGAGCGAAGATACGCAGTATTTT,CASSPRQSEDTQYF
TRBV12-3/TRBV12-4,TRBJ1-3,-,once,TGTGCCAGCAGTGCGACAGCCGGAAACACCATATATTTT,CASSATAGNTIYF
TRBV6-5,TRBJ1-2,-,-,TGTGCCACCCGTACACCGCCGCTTGGCTACACCTTC,CATRTPPLGYTF
TRBV7-9,TRBJ2-5,TRBD2,-,TGTGCCAGCAATGGGGGGGTCCGGGAGACCCAGTACTTC,CASNGGVRETQYF
TRBV28,TRBJ1-3,-,-,TGTGCCAGCAGTTTAACCAGCTCTGGAAACACCATATATTTT,CASSLTSSGNTIYF
TRBV23-1,TRBJ2-7,TRBD1,-,TGCGCCAGCAGCCGTGCCCTGCGGGACAGGGGGCTACTCTTTAGCTCCTACGAGCAGTACTTC,CASSRALRDRGLLFSSYEQYF
TRBV21-1,TRBJ1-5,-,-,TGTGCCAGCAGCAATAAGGTAAAAGTCACAGGGGAACAGCCCCAGCATTTT,CASSNKVKVTGEQPQHF
TRBV5-5,TRBJ1-6,TRBD1,-,TGTGCCAGCAGCTTGAGGGGGCAGATCATACCTCTCCACTTT,CASSLRGQIIPLHF
TRBV18,TRBJ1-1,TRBD1,-,TGTGCCAGCTCACGATTGGGGCAGGGGGAAACTGAAGCTTTCTTT,CASSRLGQGETEAFF
TRBV19,TRBJ1-1,-,once,TGTGCCAGTAGAGCCCCGTGGCGGACTGAAGCTTTCTTT,CASRAPWRTEAFF
TRBV4-1,TRBJ2-1,TRBD2,-,TGCGCCAGCAAGGCAGGCCTAGCGGGAGGGCGGGGCAATGAGCAGTTCTTC,CASKAGLAGGRGNEQFF
TRBV6-5,TRBJ1-6,TRBD1,-,TGTGCCAGCAGTTCGACAGGGGCCTTAAATTCACCCCTCCACTTT,CASSSTGALNSPLHF
TRBV7-9,TRBJ1-3,TRBD1,-,TGTGCCAGCAGCTTGACCGCAGGGGGATCCTCTGGAAACACCATATATTTT,CASSLTAGGSSGNTIYF
TRBV5-4,TRBJ1-1,-,few,TGTGCCAGCAGCTTAGATTTCAGCGCGAACACTGAAGCTTTCTTT,CASSLDFSANTEAFF
TRBV19,TRBJ1-3,-,-,TGTGCCAGTAGTCATTCTGGAAACACCATATATTTT,CASSHSGNTIYF
TRBV3-1/TRBV3-2,TRBJ1-3,-,-,TGTGCCAGCAGTAGGGACACGTTCTCTGGAAACACCATATATTTT,CASSRDTFSGNTIYF
TRBV5-1,TRBJ2-1,TRBD2,-,TGCGCCAGCAGCTCTGCCCCCACGGGACTAGCGGGAGCCGGTTACAATGAGCAGTTCTTC,CASSSAPTGLAGAGYNEQFF
TRBV14,TRBJ1-1,TRBD1,once,TGTGCCAGCAGCCAATGGACAGGGGTGAACACTGAAGCTTTCTTT,CASSQWTGVNTEAFF
TRBV9,TRBJ2-5,TRBD2,-,TGTGCCAGCAGCCACCCACTAGCGGGAGGAGAACAAGAGACCCAGTACTTC,CASSHPLAGGEQETQYF
TRBV28,TRBJ1-6,TRBD1,-,TGTGCCAGCAGTACCTTGGACAGGGGGCTAAATTCACCCCTCCACTTT,CASSTLDRGLNSPLHF
TRBV7-6,TRBJ1-4,TRBD1,-,TGTGCCAGCAGCTCAACAGGGGCCGATAATGAAAAACTGTTTTTT,CASSSTGADNEKLFF
TRBV7-3,TRBJ2-3,-,-,TGTGCCAGCAGCCGGGGAGGTTCCCGCACAGATACGCAGTATTTT,CASSRGGSRTDTQYF
TRBV28,TRBJ2-3,TRBD1,-,TGTGCCAGCACCAGGACGGGACAGGGAGAAGATACGCAGTATTTT,CASTRTGQGEDTQYF